The source of this TCR beta chain is a study of human T cells and chemical hapten exposure. Study summary: TCR yield per sample varied, mainly due to pooled library volumes. Overall study results and limits: Counts of TCRs above 1 in 1000 frequency stayed unchanged with DPC sensitization.

Time point specified: healthy volunteer bleed at 2 weeks. Blood, whole and unfractionated, served as the source for total RNA extraction. This clonotype was counted only a few times. Its antigen is unidentified. For the library, individual cDNA molecules each received unique molecular identifiers. In the study's own analysis: Per-sample TCR counts ranged from about 20,000 to 700,000, median 95,638. One entry per CDR3 protein, called by TCRdb with MiXCR from the RACE reads. For this entry, the V and J calls and clone size follow TCRdb and not the study's own pipeline. The data show 45,000 or so distinct CDR3 sequences, with about 4.5% seen just once and roughly 5.8% held by the top ten. The CDR3 totals 15 residues. Germline V gene lookup returns CDR1 GTSNPN and CDR2 SVGIG (reference sequence). Trimming took 2 bases from V and 0 from J, leaving 14 bases between them.

V gene TRBV30 combines with J gene TRBJ2-7; D is ambiguous. This clonotype was sampled from a human donor in good health. Some clones in this sample may be carry-over from other donors' samples. Sequencing used whole blood. CDR3 in DNA: TGTGCCTGGAGTACTCCCGAGCGTCGCTCCTACGAGCAGTACTTC. It translates to CAWSTPERRSYEQYF.